This T cell receptor beta chain was sequenced during a study of cytomegalovirus exposure and HLA in healthy donors. Trimming left V 3 bases short and J 0 bases short, with 14 bases between. Germline loops: CDR1 MNHEY, CDR2 SMNVEV (reference sequence). CDR3 size: 17 residues. Using immunoSEQ multiplex PCR, the repertoire was profiled, and TCRdb retains in-frame clones only, with some absent. The sample yields 100,000 to 120,000 clones, about 85% seen once. This receptor was identified in a woman younger than 35 in good health and CMV-seropositive. The sample taken for sequencing was PBMCs. The V call is TRBV27, the J call TRBJ1-4; unclear D gene. CDR3 coding DNA: TGTGCCAGCAGTTTCACGGTGATCGGGGCAACTAATGAAAAACTGTTTTTT. Amino acids: CASSFTVIGATNEKLFF.